This T cell receptor (beta chain) was retrieved from a study of blood T cell repertoires in COVID-19 (dated by TCRdb to 2020 to 2021). For the study in its entirety: Collaborator samples came from the United States, Italy and Spain and covered acute and convalescent phases of COVID-19. The material from the prospective study consisted of cDNA or gDNA derived from T cells, B-cell-depleted T cells, or PBMCs. The dataset comprised deeply sampled blood TCRbeta repertoires from subjects exposed to, actively infected with, or recovered from COVID-19. The repertoires were released in a freely available public database intended as a resource for research on the immune response to SARS-CoV-2. Samples were obtained from the ongoing ImmuneRACE study (first 160 participants) and from about 1,300 subjects provided by 6 global collaborators. Nearly every sample came with metadata listing a de-identified subject ID, COVID-19 status, age in years and sex. Where available, HLA class I and class II types were taken from metadata supplied by the sample provider and were not determined by assay-based typing.

In the prospective study, participants were about 18 to 90 years old, resided in around 25 geographic areas of the United States, and were enrolled through a virtual design. In the prospective study, cohorts were assigned on the basis of participant-reported clinical history obtained from a screening survey and a study questionnaire. In the prospective study, whole blood, serum and a nasopharyngeal or oropharyngeal swab were collected from each participant by mobile phlebotomists. Additional blood draws and questionnaires over a 2-month period could optionally be provided by prospective study participants. Blood samples from the prospective study were shipped frozen or at room temperature prior to DNA extraction. In the case of this clone: Its binding antigen is unknown. No clone much larger than this one lies a single base away; base qualities are absent.

What the research found in general, with its limitations: The amount of clinical and demographic metadata varied by source and participant and was provided uncurated.

The cysteine opens and the phenylalanine closes a CDR3 of 13 amino acids. Kept here is only the CDR3 DNA, which spans 39 bases and is read in frame from base 1. V sheds 0 bases and J sheds 5 bases, leaving 8 bases between their ends. CDR1 and CDR2 are drawn from the germline V gene (reference sequence): WNHNN, SYGVQD. The immunoSEQ Assay, a bias-controlled multiplex PCR, was used to amplify TCRbeta CDR3 regions from genomic DNA. The paper's data handling went like this. The number of nucleated cells in each sample was estimated from the amplification of reference gene primers within the assay. Sequence reads were collapsed and filtered to measure the absolute abundance of every unique TCRbeta CDR3 rearrangement. For each sample, productive Simpson clonality was calculated as the square root of Simpson's diversity index over productive rearrangements. TCRdb took this table from immuneACCESS and kept in-frame rearrangements with V and J called. Such tables lack part of the clones; where checked against another copy, unresolved V genes explain under half of the gap, and the rest is unexplained. The V and J calls and the clone size are those of that table, but D and trimming were determined from the DNA. Across this sample there are a few hundred thousand clones, with about 90% seen only once. 1.5% to 2% of the sample lies in the top ten.

The sequence joins TRBV10-1 to TRBJ2-7, with no confident D gene call. The clonotype comes from a woman younger than 35 with acute COVID-19. The specimen sequenced was PBMCs or T cells enriched from blood (not recorded which). The CDR3 region: CASSESVFDEQYF. The DNA reads TGCGCCAGCAGTGAGTCCGTTTTTGACGAGCAGTACTTC.